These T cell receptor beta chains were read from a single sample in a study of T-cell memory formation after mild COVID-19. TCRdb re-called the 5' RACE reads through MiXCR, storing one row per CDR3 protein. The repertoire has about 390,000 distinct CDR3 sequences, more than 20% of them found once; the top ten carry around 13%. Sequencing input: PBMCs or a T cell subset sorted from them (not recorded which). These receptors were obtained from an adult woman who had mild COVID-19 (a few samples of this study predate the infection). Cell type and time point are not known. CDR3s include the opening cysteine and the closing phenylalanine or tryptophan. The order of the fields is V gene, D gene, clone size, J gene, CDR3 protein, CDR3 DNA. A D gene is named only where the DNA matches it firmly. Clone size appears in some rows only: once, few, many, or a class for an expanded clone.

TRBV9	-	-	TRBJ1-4	CASSVAYGVNEKLFF	TGTGCCAGCAGCGTAGCCTATGGGGTCAACGAAAAACTGTTTTTT
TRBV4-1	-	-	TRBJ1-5	CASSQINGYNQPQHF	TGCGCCAGCAGCCAGATCAACGGGTACAATCAGCCCCAGCATTTT
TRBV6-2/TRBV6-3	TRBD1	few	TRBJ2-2	CASSYRGLTGELFF	TGTGCCAGCAGTTACAGGGGGCTCACCGGGGAGCTGTTTTTT
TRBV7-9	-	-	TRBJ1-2	CASSLAGGANYGYTF	TGTGCCAGCAGCCTAGCCGGGGGAGCGAACTATGGCTACACCTTC
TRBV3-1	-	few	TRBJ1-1	CASSLNVRTEAFF	TGTGCCAGCAGCCTGAACGTGCGGACTGAAGCTTTCTTT
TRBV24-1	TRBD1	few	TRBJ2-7	CATSLGQGAHEQYF	TGTGCCACCAGCCTCGGACAGGGGGCCCACGAGCAGTACTTC
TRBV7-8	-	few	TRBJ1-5	CASSSSDNQPQHF	TGTGCCAGCAGCTCATCGGACAATCAGCCCCAGCATTTT
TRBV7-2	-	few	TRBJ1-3	CASSLDGDPRWNTIYF	TGTGCCAGCAGCTTAGATGGTGACCCTCGGTGGAACACCATATATTTT
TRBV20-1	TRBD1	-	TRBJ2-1	CSAPKGQALWGKQFF	TGCAGTGCTCCGAAGGGACAGGCTCTTTGGGGGAAGCAGTTCTTC
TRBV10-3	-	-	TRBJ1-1	CAISERDKPMNTEAFF	TGTGCCATCAGTGAGCGGGACAAACCAATGAACACTGAAGCTTTCTTT
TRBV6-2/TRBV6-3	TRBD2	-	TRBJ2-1	CASSKRLAGVNEQFF	TGTGCCAGCAGCAAGAGGCTAGCGGGAGTCAATGAGCAGTTCTTC
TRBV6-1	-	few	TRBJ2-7	CASSENVQVARIEQYF	TGTGCCAGCAGTGAAAACGTACAGGTAGCAAGAATAGAGCAGTACTTC
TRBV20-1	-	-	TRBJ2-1	CSARARERYNEQFF	TGCAGTGCTAGAGCTCGGGAACGATACAATGAGCAGTTCTTC
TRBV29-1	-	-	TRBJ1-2	CSVEDRRERYTF	TGCAGCGTTGAAGATAGGAGGGAGCGCTACACCTTC
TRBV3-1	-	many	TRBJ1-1	CASSQVTGAEAFF	TGTGCCAGCAGCCAAGTCACGGGCGCTGAAGCTTTCTTT
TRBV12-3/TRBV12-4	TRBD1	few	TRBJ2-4	CASSPAGTGGNIQYF	TGTGCCAGCAGCCCAGCCGGGACAGGGGGAAACATTCAGTACTTC
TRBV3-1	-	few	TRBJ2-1	CASSERRGYNEQFF	TGTGCCAGCAGCGAGCGGAGGGGTTACAATGAGCAGTTCTTC
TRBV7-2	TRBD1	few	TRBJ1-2	CASSLLATGYYGYTF	TGTGCCAGCAGCTTATTGGCGACAGGGTACTATGGCTACACCTTC
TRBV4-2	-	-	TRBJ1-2	CASSQAGPSGNYGYTF	TGTGCCAGCAGCCAAGCCGGACCTTCGGGCAACTATGGCTACACCTTC
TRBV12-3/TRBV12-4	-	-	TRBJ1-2	CASSPSLGYGYTF	TGTGCCAGCAGTCCGAGTCTTGGCTATGGCTACACCTTC
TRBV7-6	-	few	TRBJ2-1	CASSLVGGGLYNEQFF	TGTGCCAGCAGCTTAGTCGGTGGGGGACTGTACAATGAGCAGTTCTTC
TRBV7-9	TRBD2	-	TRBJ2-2	CASSLVRGGYAGELFF	TGTGCCAGCAGCTTAGTCCGGGGAGGGTACGCCGGGGAGCTGTTTTTT
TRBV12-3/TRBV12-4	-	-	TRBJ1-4	CASSLAGEVHEKLFF	TGTGCCAGCAGTTTAGCAGGGGAGGTTCATGAAAAACTGTTTTTT
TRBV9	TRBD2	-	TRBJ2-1	CASSVGTSGANEQFF	TGTGCCAGCAGCGTCGGGACTAGCGGAGCCAATGAGCAGTTCTTC
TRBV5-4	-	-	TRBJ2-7	CASSFWESNEQYF	TGTGCCAGCAGCTTTTGGGAATCGAACGAGCAGTACTTC
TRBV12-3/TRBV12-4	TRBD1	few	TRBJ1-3	CASSLRGPSSGNTIYF	TGTGCCAGCAGTTTAAGGGGGCCCAGCTCTGGAAACACCATATATTTT
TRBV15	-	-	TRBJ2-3	CATSWAGEADTQYF	TGTGCCACCAGCTGGGCAGGGGAGGCAGATACGCAGTATTTT
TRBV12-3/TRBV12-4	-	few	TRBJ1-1	CASSLMQNTEAFF	TGTGCCAGCAGTTTAATGCAGAACACTGAAGCTTTCTTT
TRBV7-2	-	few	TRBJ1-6	CASSRLGSGSYSPLHF	TGTGCCAGCAGCCGCCTAGGGTCCGGGTCGTATTCACCCCTCCACTTT
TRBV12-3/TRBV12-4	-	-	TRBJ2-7	CASSPGTWGEQYF	TGTGCCAGCAGTCCCGGGACTTGGGGGGAGCAGTACTTC
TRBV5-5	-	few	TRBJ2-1	CASSPMRGGYNEQFF	TGTGCCAGCAGCCCGATGAGAGGGGGCTACAATGAGCAGTTCTTC
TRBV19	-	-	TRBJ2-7	CASRHPAGNQEQYF	TGTGCCAGTAGACATCCCGCGGGGAATCAAGAGCAGTACTTC
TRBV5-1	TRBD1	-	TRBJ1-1	CASSLALTGGAGGTEAFF	TGCGCCAGCAGCTTGGCCCTGACAGGGGGCGCGGGTGGAACTGAAGCTTTCTTT
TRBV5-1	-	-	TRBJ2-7	CASSLADGYEQYF	TGCGCCAGCAGCTTAGCGGACGGCTACGAGCAGTACTTC
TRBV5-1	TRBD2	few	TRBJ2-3	CASRRGGGPDTQYF	TGCGCCAGCAGGAGGGGCGGGGGGCCAGATACGCAGTATTTT
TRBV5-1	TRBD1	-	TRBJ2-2	CASSFVTGAGELFF	TGCGCCAGCAGCTTCGTCACAGGGGCCGGGGAGCTGTTTTTT
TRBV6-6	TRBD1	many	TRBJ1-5	CASRGTGRGQPQHF	TGTGCCAGCAGGGGGACAGGGCGGGGTCAGCCCCAGCATTTT
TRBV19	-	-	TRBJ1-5	CASSTQGVRNQPQHF	TGTGCCAGTAGTACACAGGGAGTACGCAATCAGCCCCAGCATTTT
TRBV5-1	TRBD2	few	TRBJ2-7	CASRGALAGARRGYEQYF	TGCGCCAGCAGAGGAGCACTAGCGGGAGCTAGGAGGGGCTACGAGCAGTACTTC
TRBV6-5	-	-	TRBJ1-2	CASRHAGLGYTF	TGTGCCAGCAGACACGCAGGGTTGGGCTACACCTTC
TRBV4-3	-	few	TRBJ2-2	CASRDDRGGELFF	TGCGCCAGCAGGGATGACCGTGGAGGGGAGCTGTTTTTT
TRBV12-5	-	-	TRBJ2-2	CASGLVYAGELFF	TGTGCTAGTGGTTTGGTATACGCCGGGGAGCTGTTTTTT
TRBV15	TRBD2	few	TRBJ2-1	CATSRGTSGTTSSYNEQFF	TGTGCCACCAGCAGGGGGACTAGCGGTACAACCAGCTCCTACAATGAGCAGTTCTTC
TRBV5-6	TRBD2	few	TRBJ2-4	CASSSTGGTENIQYF	TGTGCCAGCAGCTCTACCGGGGGGACCGAAAACATTCAGTACTTC
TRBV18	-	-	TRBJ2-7	CASSPEGRTYEQYF	TGTGCCAGCTCACCAGAGGGACGGACCTACGAGCAGTACTTC
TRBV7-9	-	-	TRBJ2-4	CASSLGIGGVAKNIQYF	TGTGCCAGCAGCTTAGGTATCGGGGGAGTCGCCAAAAACATTCAGTACTTC
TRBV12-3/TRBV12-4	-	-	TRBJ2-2	CASNPFGGGTGELFF	TGTGCCAGCAACCCCTTTGGGGGAGGAACCGGGGAGCTGTTTTTT
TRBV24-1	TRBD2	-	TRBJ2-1	CATSDPNSGGAREQFF	TGTGCCACCAGTGATCCCAATAGCGGGGGGGCCCGGGAGCAGTTCTTC
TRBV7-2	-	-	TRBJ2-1	CASRGDLSYNEQFF	TGTGCCAGCCGAGGGGACCTCTCCTACAATGAGCAGTTCTTC
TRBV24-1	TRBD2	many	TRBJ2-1	CATSTLGVAGEYNEQFF	TGTGCCACCAGTACACTTGGTGTAGCGGGAGAATACAATGAGCAGTTCTTC
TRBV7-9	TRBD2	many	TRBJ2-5	CASSLEGLSQETQYF	TGTGCCAGCAGCTTAGAGGGACTATCCCAAGAGACCCAGTACTTC
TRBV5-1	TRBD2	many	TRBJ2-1	CASSPGGVYNEQFF	TGCGCCAGCAGCCCGGGGGGAGTTTACAATGAGCAGTTCTTC
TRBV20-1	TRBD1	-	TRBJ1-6	CSAGTGPGDSPLHF	TGCAGTGCCGGGACAGGGCCAGGGGATTCACCCCTCCACTTT
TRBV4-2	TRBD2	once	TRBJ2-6	CASSQEAGAGANVLTF	TGTGCCAGCAGCCAAGAAGCGGGGGCTGGGGCCAACGTCCTGACTTTC
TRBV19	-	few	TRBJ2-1	CASSISGLASSEQFF	TGTGCCAGTAGTATATCCGGCCTAGCGTCGAGTGAGCAGTTCTTC
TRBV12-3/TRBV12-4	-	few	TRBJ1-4	CASSFGQPEKLFF	TGTGCCAGCAGTTTCGGACAGCCTGAAAAACTGTTTTTT